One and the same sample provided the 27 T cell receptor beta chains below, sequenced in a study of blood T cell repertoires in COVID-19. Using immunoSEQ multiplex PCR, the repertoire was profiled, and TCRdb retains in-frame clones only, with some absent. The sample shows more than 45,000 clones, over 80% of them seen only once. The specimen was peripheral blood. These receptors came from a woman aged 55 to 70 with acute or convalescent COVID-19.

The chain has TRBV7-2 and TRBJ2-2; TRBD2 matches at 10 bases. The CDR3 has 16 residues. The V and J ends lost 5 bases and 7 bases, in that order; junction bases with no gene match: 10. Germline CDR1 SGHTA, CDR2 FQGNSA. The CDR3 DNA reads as TGTGCCAGCAGCCCTCAGCGGGGGGGCCGCGACGGGGAGCTGTTTTTT. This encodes CASSPQRGGRDGELFF.

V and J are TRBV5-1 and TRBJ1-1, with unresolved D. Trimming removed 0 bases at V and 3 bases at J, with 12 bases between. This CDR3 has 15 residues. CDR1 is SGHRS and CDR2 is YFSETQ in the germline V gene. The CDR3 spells CASSLVQRTDTEAFF. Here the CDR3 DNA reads TGCGCCAGCAGCTTGGTCCAGCGGACGGACACTGAAGCTTTCTTT.

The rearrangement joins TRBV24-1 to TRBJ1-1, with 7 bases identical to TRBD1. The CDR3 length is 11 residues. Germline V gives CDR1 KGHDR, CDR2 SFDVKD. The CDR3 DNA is TGTAGGACAGGAGCGAACACTGAAGCTTTCTTT. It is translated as CRTGANTEAFF.

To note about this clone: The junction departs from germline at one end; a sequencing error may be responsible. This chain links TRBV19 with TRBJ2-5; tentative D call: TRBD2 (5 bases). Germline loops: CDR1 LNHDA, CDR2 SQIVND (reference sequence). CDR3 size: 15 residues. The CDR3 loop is CASNILRDSEETQYF. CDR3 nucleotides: TGTGCCAGTAATATACTTCGGGATTCGGAAGAGACCCAGTACTTC.

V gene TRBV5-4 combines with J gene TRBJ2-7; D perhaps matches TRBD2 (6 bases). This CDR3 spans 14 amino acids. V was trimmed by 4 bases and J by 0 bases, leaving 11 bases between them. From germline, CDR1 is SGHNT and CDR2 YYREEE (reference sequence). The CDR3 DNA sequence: TGTGCCAGCAGCGTCGGGGGTAACTCCTACGAGCAGTACTTC. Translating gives CASSVGGNSYEQYF.

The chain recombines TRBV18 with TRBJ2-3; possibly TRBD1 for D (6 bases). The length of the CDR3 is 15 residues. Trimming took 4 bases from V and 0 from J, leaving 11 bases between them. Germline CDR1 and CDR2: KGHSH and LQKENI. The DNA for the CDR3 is TGTGCCAGCTCACAAGGACAGAGAAGCACAGATACGCAGTATTTT. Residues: CASSQGQRSTDTQYF.

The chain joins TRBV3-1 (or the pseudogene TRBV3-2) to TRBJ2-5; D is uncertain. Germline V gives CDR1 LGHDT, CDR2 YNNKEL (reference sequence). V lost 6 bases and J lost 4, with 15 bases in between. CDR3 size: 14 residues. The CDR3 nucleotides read TGTGCCAGCAGTCAACGTGAGACACTAGAGACCCAGTACTTC. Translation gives CASSQRETLETQYF.

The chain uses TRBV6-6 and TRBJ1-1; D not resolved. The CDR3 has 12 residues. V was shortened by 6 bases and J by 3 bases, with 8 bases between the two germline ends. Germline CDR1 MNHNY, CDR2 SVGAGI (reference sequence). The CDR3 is CASRVGDTEAFF. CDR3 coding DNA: TGTGCCAGCAGAGTCGGGGACACTGAAGCTTTCTTT.

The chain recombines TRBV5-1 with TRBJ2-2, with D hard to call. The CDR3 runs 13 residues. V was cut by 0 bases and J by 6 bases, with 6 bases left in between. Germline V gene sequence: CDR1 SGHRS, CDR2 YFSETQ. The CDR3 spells CASSLDGPGELFF. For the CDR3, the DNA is TGCGCCAGCAGCTTGGATGGGCCCGGGGAGCTGTTTTTT.

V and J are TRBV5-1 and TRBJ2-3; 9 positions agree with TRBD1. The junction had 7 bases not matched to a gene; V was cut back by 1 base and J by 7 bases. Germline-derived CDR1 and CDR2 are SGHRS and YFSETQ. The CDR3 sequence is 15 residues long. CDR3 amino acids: CASSLLGTGTHTQYF. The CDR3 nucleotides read TGCGCCAGCAGCTTGTTAGGGACAGGGACCCATACGCAGTATTTT. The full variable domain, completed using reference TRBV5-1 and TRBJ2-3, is KAGVTQTPRYLIKTRGQQVTLSCSPISGHRSVSWYQQTPGQGLQFLFEYFSETQRNKGNFPGRFSGRQFSNSRSEMNVSTLELGDSALYLCASSLLGTGTHTQYFGPGTRLTVL.

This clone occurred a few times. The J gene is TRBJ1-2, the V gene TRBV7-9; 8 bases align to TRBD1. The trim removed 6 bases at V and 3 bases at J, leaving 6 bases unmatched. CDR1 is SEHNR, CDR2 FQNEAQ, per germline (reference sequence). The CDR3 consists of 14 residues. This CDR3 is CASSSGGADYGYTF. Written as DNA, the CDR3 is TGTGCCAGCAGTTCAGGGGGCGCGGACTATGGCTACACCTTC. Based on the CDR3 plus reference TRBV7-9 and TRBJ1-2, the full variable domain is DTGVSQNPRHKITKRGQNVTFRCDPISEHNRLYWYRQTLGQGPEFLTYFQNEAQLEKSRLLSDRFSAERPKGSFSTLEIQRTEQGDSAMYLCASSSGGADYGYTFGSGTRLTVV.

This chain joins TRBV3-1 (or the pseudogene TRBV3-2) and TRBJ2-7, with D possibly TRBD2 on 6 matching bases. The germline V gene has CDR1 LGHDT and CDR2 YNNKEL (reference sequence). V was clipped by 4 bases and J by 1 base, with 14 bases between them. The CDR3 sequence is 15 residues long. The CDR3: CASSRGGAPSYEQYF. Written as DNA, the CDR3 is TGTGCCAGCAGCCGGGGCGGGGCGCCTTCCTACGAGCAGTACTTC.

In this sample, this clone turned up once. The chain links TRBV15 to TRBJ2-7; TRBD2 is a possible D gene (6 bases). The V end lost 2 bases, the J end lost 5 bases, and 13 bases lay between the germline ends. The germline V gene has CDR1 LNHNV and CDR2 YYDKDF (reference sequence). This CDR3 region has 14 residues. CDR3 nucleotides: TGTGCCACCAGCAGAATCGGGACTTCCCACGAGCAGTACTTC. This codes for CATSRIGTSHEQYF.

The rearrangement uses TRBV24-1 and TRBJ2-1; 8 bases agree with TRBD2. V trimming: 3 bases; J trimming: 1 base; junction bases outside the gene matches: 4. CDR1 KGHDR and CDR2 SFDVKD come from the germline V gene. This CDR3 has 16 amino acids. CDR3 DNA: TGTGCCACCAGTGATCCGGGGGGGGCATCCTACAATGAGCAGTTCTTC. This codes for CATSDPGGASYNEQFF.

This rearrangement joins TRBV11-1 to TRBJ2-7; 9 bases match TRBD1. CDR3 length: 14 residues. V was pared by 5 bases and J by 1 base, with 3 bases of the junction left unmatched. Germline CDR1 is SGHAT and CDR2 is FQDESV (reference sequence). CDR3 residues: CASSLTGGSYEQYF. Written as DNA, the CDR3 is TGTGCCAGCAGCCTGACAGGGGGGTCCTACGAGCAGTACTTC.

CDR3 sequence: CASEPRDRYLHGYTF. The CDR3 DNA sequence: TGCGCCAGCGAGCCCCGGGACAGATACCTCCATGGCTACACCTTC. V is TRBV23-1 and J is TRBJ1-2; 7 bases map to TRBD1. TRBV23-1 is known as an ORF, though its function is uncertain. V was pared by 8 bases and J by 6 bases, with 15 bases of the junction left unmatched. The length of the CDR3 is 15 residues.

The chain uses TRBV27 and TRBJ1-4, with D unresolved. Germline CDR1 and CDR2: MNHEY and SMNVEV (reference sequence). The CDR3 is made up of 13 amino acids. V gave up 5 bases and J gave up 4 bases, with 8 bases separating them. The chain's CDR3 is CASSPQFNEKLFF. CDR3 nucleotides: TGTGCCAGCAGTCCCCAGTTTAATGAAAAACTGTTTTTT.

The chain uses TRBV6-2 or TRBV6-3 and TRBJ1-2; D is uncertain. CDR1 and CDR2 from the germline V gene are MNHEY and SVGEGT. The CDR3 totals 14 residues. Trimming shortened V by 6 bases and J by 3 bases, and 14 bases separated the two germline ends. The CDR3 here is CASSPREGDYGYTF. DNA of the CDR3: TGTGCCAGCAGCCCTAGAGAGGGAGACTATGGCTACACCTTC.

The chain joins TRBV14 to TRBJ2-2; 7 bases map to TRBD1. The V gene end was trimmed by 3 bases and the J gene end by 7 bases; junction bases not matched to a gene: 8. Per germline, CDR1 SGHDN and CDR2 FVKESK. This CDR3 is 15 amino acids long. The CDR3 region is CASSQETGLGGELFF. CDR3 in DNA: TGTGCCAGCAGCCAGGAGACAGGGCTGGGCGGGGAGCTGTTTTTT. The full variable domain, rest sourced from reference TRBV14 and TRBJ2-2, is EAGVTQFPSHSVIEKGQTVTLRCDPISGHDNLYWYRRVMGKEIKFLLHFVKESKQDESGMPNNRFLAERTGGTYSTLKVQPAELEDSGVYFCASSQETGLGGELFFGEGSRLTVL.

The chain's CDR3 is CASSRRDKTYEQYF. CDR3 coding DNA: TGTGCCAGCAGCCGACGGGACAAAACCTACGAGCAGTACTTC. The genes are TRBV7-9 and TRBJ2-7, with D maybe TRBD1 (6 bases). This CDR3 has 14 residues. CDR1 is SEHNR, CDR2 FQNEAQ, per germline (reference sequence). Trimming removed 5 bases from V and 2 bases from J, with 13 bases in between.

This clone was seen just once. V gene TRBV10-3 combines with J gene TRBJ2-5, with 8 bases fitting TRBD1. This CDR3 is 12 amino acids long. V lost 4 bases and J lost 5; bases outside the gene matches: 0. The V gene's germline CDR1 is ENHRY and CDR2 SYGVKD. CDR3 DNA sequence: TGTGCCATCAGTGGGACAGGGGAGACCCAGTACTTC. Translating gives CAISGTGETQYF.

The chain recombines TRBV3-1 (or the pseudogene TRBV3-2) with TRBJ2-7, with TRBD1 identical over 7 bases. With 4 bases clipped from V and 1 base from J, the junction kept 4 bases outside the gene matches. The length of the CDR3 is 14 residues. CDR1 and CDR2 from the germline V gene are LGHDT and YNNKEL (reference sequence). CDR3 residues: CASSRIQGSYEQYF. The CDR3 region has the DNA TGTGCCAGCAGCCGGATACAGGGGTCCTACGAGCAGTACTTC.

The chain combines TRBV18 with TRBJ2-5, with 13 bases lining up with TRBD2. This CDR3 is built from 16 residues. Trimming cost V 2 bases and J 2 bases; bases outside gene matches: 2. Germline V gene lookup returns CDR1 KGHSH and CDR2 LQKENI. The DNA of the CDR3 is TGTGCCAGCTCACCAAGACTAGCGGGGGGTCAAGAGACCCAGTACTTC. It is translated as CASSPRLAGGQETQYF. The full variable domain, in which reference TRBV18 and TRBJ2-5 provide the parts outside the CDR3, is NAGVMQNPRHLVRRRGQEARLRCSPMKGHSHVYWYRQLPEEGLKFMVYLQKENIIDESGMPKERFSAEFPKEGPSILRIQQVVRGDSAAYFCASSPRLAGGQETQYFGPGTRLLVL.

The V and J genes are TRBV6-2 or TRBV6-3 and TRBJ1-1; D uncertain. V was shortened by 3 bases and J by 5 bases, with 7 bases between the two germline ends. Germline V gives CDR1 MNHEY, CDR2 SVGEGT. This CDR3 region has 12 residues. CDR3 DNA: TGTGCCAGCAGTTATGGCGGGACTGAAGCTTTCTTT. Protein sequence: CASSYGGTEAFF.

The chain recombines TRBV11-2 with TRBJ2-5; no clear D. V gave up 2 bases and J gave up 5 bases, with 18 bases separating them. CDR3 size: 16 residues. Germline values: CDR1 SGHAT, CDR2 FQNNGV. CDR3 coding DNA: TGTGCCAGCAGCTTACTTGCGGCAGTCATCGCGGAGACCCAGTACTTC. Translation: CASSLLAAVIAETQYF.

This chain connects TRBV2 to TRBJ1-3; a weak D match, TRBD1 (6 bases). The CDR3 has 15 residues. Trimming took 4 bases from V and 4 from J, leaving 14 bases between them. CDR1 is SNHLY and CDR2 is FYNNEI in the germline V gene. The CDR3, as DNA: TGTGCCAGCAGTGGGGACAAAACGGGAGGAAACACCATATATTTT. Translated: CASSGDKTGGNTIYF.

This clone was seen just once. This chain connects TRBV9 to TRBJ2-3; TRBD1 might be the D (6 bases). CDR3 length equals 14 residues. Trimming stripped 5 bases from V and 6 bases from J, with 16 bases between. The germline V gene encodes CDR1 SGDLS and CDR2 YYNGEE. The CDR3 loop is CASSRQGKGDTQYF. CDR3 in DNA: TGTGCCAGCAGTCGTCAGGGGAAGGGGGATACGCAGTATTTT.